This T cell receptor (beta chain) comes out of a study of T cell repertoires in ileal Crohn's disease. Study-level points and caveats: Compared with CD4 T cells, sorted CD8 cells carried more expanded clones. Compared with non-smokers, active smokers at surgery showed more clonal expansions.

Data came from immunoSEQ multiplex PCR; TCRdb stores just in-frame clones and leaves some out. Altogether fewer than 7,500 clones are present, approximately 75% being singletons, with the ten largest covering approximately 39%. Time point denoted: proximal margin of the surgical specimen (macroscopically non-inflamed). Included were adult ileal or ileocolonic Crohn's patients indicated for ileocolonic resection. A word on this clone: The antigen remains unidentified.

V was pared by 5 bases and J by 10 bases, with 18 bases between. Germline V lookup: CDR1 KGHSH, CDR2 LQKENI. The CDR3 is 15 amino acids. The sequenced sample was ileal tissue. This TCR was recovered from an adult with Crohn's disease. V usage is TRBV18 and J usage is TRBJ1-6; possible D gene TRBD1, 5 bases. The CDR3: CASSSMTVSGSPLHF. CDR3 nucleotide sequence: TGTGCCAGCTCATCGATGACAGTCTCCGGGTCACCCCTCCACTTT.